The clone carrying this T cell receptor (beta chain) was observed a handful of times. Using genomic DNA as the template, TCR beta VDJ and CDR3 profiling was carried out. TCRdb ran MiXCR on the reads and lists one entry per CDR3 protein. The table has around 50,000 distinct CDR3 sequences, around 50% seen once. The sample belongs to a study of CD8+CD57+ T cells in acquired aplastic anemia. Individuals selected for sequencing had exhibited CD8+CD57+ cell expansion on flow cytometry. No patient had been given any therapy when blood was sampled. The receptor was derived from a human donor with aplastic anemia. The specimen was sorted CD4+, CD8+, or CD8+CD57+ T cells (not recorded which) from PBMCs.

CDR3 region: CASSSGGEEFKYIQYF. The CDR3 region has the DNA TGTGCCAGCAGTAGCGGGGGGGAAGAATTTAAATACATTCAGTACTTC. J is TRBJ2-4 and V is TRBV28, with TRBD2 matching 10 bases. The CDR3 covers 16 residues. From germline, CDR1 is MDHEN and CDR2 SYDVKM. The J segment lost 8 bases and the V segment lost 5 bases, leaving 12 bases of the junction unmatched.